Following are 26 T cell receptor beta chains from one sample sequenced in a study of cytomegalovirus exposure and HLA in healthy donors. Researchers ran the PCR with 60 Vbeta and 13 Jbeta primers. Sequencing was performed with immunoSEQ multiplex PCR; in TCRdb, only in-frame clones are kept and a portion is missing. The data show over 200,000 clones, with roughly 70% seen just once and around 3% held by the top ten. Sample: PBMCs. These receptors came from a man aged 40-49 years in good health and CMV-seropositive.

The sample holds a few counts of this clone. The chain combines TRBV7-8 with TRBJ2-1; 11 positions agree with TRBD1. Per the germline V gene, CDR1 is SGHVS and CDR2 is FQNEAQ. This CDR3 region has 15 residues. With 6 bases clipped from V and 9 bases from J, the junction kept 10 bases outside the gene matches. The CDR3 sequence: CASRTQRTGGAEQFF. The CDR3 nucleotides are TGTGCCAGCAGGACACAAAGGACAGGGGGCGCTGAGCAGTTCTTC.

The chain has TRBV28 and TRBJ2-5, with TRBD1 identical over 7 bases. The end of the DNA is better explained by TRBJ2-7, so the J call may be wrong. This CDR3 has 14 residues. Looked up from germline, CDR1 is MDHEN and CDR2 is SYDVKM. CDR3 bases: TGTGCCAGCTCCGGGACAGTGAGCTCCTACGAGCAGTACTTC. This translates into CASSGTVSSYEQYF.

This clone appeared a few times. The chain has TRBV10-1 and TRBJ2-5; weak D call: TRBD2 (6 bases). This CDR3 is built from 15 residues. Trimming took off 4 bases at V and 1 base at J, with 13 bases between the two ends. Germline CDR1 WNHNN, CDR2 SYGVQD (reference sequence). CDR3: CASSAGGQSQETQYF. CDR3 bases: TGCGCCAGCAGTGCCGGGGGTCAGAGCCAAGAGACCCAGTACTTC.

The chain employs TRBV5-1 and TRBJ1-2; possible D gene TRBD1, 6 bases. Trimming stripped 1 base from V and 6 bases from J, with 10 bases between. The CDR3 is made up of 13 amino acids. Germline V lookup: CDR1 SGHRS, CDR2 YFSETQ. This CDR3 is CASSLRGSHGYTF. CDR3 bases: TGCGCCAGCAGCTTGAGGGGGTCTCATGGCTACACCTTC.

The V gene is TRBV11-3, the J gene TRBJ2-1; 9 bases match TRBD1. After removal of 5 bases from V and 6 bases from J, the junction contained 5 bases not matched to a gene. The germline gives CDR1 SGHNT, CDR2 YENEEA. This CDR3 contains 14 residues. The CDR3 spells CASSSNRGLNEQFF. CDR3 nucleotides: TGTGCCAGCAGCAGCAACAGGGGGCTCAATGAGCAGTTCTTC.

The CDR3 reads CATRPEGGRDTIYF. The CDR3 nucleotides are TGTGCCACCAGACCCGAAGGGGGCCGAGACACCATATATTTT. J is TRBJ1-3 and V is TRBV15; 7 positions match TRBD1. V lost 6 bases to trimming and J lost 8 bases; unmatched junction nucleotides: 10. This CDR3 is built from 14 residues. The germline V gene encodes CDR1 LNHNV and CDR2 YYDKDF (reference sequence).

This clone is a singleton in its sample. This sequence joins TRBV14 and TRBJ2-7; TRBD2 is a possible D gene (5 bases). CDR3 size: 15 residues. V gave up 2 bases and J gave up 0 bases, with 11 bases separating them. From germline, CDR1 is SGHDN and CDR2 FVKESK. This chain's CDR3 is CASSQRGGFSYEQYF. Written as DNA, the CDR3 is TGTGCCAGCAGCCAAAGAGGCGGGTTCTCCTACGAGCAGTACTTC.

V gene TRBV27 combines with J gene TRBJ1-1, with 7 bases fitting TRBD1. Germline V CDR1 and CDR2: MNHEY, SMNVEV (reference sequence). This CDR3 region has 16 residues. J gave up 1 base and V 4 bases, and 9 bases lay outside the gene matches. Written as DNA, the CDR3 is TGTGCCAGCAGTTCTAGGACAGGTGGGGAGAACACTGAAGCTTTCTTT. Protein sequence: CASSSRTGGENTEAFF.

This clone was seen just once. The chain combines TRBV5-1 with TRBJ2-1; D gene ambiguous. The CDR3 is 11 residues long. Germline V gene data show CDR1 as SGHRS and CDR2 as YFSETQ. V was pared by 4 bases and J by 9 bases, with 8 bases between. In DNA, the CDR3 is TGCGCCAGCAGCCTAGTTTCTGAGCAGTTCTTC. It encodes CASSLVSEQFF.

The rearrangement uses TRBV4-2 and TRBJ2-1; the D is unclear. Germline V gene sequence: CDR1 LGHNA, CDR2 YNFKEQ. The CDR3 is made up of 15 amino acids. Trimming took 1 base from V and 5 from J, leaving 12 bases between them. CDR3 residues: CASSQGLTPDNEQFF. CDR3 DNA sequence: TGTGCCAGCAGCCAAGGACTTACCCCCGACAATGAGCAGTTCTTC.

The CDR3 sequence is CASSSDLRGTQYF. The CDR3 DNA reads TGTGCCAGCAGCAGCGACCTCCGGGGGACCCAGTACTTC. The chain uses TRBV7-6 and TRBJ2-5, with a tentative D call TRBD2 (5 bases). V was shortened by 5 bases and J by 7 bases, with 14 bases between the two germline ends. This CDR3 region has 13 residues. Germline CDR1 and CDR2: SGHVS and FNYEAQ.

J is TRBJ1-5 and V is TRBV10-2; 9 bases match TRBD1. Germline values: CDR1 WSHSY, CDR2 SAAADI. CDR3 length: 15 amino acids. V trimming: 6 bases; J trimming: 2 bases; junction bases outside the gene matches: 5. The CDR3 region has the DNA TGCGCCAGCAGCAGGGGACAGGGTGGCAATCAGCCCCAGCATTTT. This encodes CASSRGQGGNQPQHF.

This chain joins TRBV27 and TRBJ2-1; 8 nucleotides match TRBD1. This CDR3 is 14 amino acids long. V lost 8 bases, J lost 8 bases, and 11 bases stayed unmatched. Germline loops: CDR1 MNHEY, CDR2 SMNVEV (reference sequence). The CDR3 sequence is CASALQGAPDEQFF. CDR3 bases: TGTGCCAGCGCGCTGCAGGGGGCGCCGGATGAGCAGTTCTTC.

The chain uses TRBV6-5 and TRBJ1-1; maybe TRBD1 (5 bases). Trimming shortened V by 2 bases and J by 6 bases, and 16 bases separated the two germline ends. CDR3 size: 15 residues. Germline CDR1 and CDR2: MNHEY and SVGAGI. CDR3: CASSYDAGLFSEAFF. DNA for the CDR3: TGTGCCAGCAGTTACGATGCAGGGTTATTCTCTGAAGCTTTCTTT.

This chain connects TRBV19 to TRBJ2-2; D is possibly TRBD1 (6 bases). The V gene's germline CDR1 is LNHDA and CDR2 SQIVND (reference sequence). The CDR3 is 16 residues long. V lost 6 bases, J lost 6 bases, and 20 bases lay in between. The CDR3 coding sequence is TGTGCCAGTAGAGATAATCCAGGGTGGGGGCCCGGGGAGCTGTTTTTT. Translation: CASRDNPGWGPGELFF.

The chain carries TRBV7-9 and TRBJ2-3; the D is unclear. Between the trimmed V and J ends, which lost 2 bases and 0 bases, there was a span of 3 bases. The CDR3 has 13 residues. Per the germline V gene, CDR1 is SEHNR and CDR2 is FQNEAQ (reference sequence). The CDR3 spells CASSLLSTDTQYF. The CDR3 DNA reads TGTGCCAGCAGCTTACTCAGCACAGATACGCAGTATTTT.

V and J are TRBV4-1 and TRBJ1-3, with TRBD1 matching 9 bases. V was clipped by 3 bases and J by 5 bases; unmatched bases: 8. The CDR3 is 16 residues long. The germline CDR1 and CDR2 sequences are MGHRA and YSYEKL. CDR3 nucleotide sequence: TGCGCCAGCAGCCAGGGCGACAGGGGGGCCCGAAACACCATATATTTT. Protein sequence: CASSQGDRGARNTIYF.

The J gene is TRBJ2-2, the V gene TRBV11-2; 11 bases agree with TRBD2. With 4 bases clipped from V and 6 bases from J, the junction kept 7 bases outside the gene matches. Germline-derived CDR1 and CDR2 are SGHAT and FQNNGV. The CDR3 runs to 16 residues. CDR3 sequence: CASSSYVSGGAGELFF. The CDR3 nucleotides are TGTGCCAGCAGCTCTTACGTTAGCGGGGGGGCCGGGGAGCTGTTTTTT.

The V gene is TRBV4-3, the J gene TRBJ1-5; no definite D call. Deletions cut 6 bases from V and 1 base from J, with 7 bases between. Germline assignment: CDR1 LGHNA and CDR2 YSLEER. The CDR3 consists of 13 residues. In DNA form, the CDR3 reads TGCGCCAGCAGTGGAGGCAGCAATCAGCCCCAGCATTTT. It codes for CASSGGSNQPQHF.

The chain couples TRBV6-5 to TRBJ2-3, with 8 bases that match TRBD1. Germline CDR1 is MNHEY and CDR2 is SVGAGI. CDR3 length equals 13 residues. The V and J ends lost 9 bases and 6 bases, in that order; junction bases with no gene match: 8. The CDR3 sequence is CASRDRSWDTQYF. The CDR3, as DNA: TGTGCCAGTCGGGACAGGTCGTGGGATACGCAGTATTTT.

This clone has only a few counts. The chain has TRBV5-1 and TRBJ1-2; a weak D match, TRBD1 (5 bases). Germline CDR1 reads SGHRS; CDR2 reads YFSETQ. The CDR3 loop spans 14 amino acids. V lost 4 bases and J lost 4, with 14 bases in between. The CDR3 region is CASSPGGVTYGYTF. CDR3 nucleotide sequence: TGCGCCAGCAGCCCGGGGGGGGTTACCTATGGCTACACCTTC.

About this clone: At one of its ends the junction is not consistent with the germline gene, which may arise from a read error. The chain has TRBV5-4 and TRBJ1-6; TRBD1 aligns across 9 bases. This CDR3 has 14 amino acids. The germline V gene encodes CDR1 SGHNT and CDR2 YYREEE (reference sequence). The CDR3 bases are TGTGCCAGCGGACAGGGGACGGGCAATTCATCCCTCCACTTT. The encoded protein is CASGQGTGNSSLHF.

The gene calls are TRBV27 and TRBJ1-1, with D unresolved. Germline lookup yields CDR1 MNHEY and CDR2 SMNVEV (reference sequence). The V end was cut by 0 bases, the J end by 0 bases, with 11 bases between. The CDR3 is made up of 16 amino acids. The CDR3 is CASSLSLGGMNTEAFF. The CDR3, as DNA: TGTGCCAGCAGTTTATCGTTGGGAGGGATGAACACTGAAGCTTTCTTT.

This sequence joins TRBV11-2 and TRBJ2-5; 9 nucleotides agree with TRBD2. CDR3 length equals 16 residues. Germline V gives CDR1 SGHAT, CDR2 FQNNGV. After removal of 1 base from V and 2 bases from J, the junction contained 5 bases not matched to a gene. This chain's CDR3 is CASSLGASGEQETQYF. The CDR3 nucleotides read TGTGCCAGCAGCTTAGGGGCTAGCGGGGAACAAGAGACCCAGTACTTC.

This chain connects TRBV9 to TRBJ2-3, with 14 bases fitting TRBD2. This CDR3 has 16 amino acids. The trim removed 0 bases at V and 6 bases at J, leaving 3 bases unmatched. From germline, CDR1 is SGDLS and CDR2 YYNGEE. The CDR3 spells CASSVVGLAGVDTQYF. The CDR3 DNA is TGTGCCAGCAGCGTAGTGGGACTAGCGGGGGTGGATACGCAGTATTTT.

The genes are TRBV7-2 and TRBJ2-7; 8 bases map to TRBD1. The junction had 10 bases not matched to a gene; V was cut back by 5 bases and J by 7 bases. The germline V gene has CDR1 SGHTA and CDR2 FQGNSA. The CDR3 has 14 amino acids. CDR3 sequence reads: CASSQGQVSREQYF. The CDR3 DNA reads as TGTGCCAGCAGCCAGGGACAGGTATCTCGGGAGCAGTACTTC.